One sample yielded the 15 T cell receptor beta chains listed below, sequenced in a study of blood T cell repertoires in COVID-19 (dated by TCRdb to 2018 to 2021). Library preparation employed the immunoSEQ multiplex PCR assay. TCRdb obtained this table from immuneACCESS and retained in-frame rearrangements with V and J assigned. These tables miss some clones; where compared with another copy, unresolved V genes account for less than half of the shortfall, and the remainder is unexplained. Within this sample are 200,000 to 250,000 clones, with 84% of them counted one time only. The leading ten clones occupy just under 20% of the sample. Sequenced input: peripheral blood. The origin of the receptors is a man aged 30 to 45 with active or convalescent COVID-19.

The gene calls are TRBV10-1 and TRBJ2-2, with D possibly matching TRBD2 (5 bases). CDR3 length: 13 residues. The germline CDR1 and CDR2 sequences are WNHNN and SYGVQD (reference sequence). Trimming removed 4 bases at V and 7 bases at J, with 10 bases between. CDR3 residues: CASSGARDGELFF. The DNA of the CDR3 is TGCGCCAGCAGTGGTGCTCGGGACGGGGAGCTGTTTTTT.

A note on this clone: The junction differs from germline at one of its ends, possibly a read error. The chain carries TRBV6-1 and TRBJ1-2; perhaps TRBD1 as D (6 bases). The CDR3 runs to 14 residues. Germline lookup yields CDR1 MNHNS and CDR2 SASEGT. This chain's CDR3 is CASGEPGQNNGYTF. CDR3 DNA: TGTGCCAGCGGTGAACCCGGACAGAATAATGGCTACACCTTC.

This chain links TRBV27 with TRBJ1-2, with a tentative D call TRBD1 (5 bases). V was shortened by 4 bases and J by 2 bases, with 20 bases between the two germline ends. Germline CDR1 reads MNHEY; CDR2 reads SMNVEV (reference sequence). This CDR3 has 17 residues. CDR3 in amino acids: CASSSLTTGDLNYGYTF. The CDR3 region has the DNA TGTGCCAGCAGTTCCCTCACTACAGGAGATCTCAACTATGGCTACACCTTC.

V usage is TRBV14 and J usage is TRBJ2-1; 13 positions match TRBD2. The trim removed 7 bases at V and 0 bases at J, leaving 12 bases unmatched. This CDR3 contains 19 residues. CDR1 and CDR2 from the germline V gene are SGHDN and FVKESK. CDR3 nucleotide sequence: TGTGCCAGCAACCTTCCGGGACTAGCGGGGAGGAGCTCCTACAATGAGCAGTTCTTC. It translates to CASNLPGLAGRSSYNEQFF.

The chain couples TRBV13 to TRBJ2-7, with D possibly matching TRBD1 (6 bases). CDR3 length: 14 amino acids. V was shortened by 4 bases and J by 4 bases, with 14 bases between the two germline ends. CDR1 and CDR2 (germline): PRHDT, FYEKMQ (reference sequence). The CDR3 reads CASSSGTNSYEQYF. CDR3 bases: TGTGCCAGCAGCTCCGGGACAAACTCTTACGAGCAGTACTTC.

The J gene is TRBJ2-1, the V gene TRBV5-1, with 13 positions matching TRBD2. J lost 0 bases, V lost 4 bases, and 13 bases had no gene match. Germline loops: CDR1 SGHRS, CDR2 YFSETQ. The CDR3 has 20 residues. CDR3 residues: CASSRGLAGSPRSSYNEQFF. DNA of the CDR3: TGCGCCAGCAGCCGGGGACTAGCGGGATCGCCCCGTAGCTCCTACAATGAGCAGTTCTTC.

V and J are TRBV7-9 and TRBJ2-1; D remains unclear. From germline, CDR1 is SEHNR and CDR2 FQNEAQ (reference sequence). This CDR3 is 14 amino acids long. Deletions cut 1 base from V and 8 bases from J, with 12 bases between. DNA of the CDR3: TGTGCCAGCAGCTTAGGGCTTCTAGGCGATGAGCAGTTCTTC. Residues: CASSLGLLGDEQFF. Combining the CDR3 with reference TRBV7-9 and TRBJ2-1 gives the whole variable domain DTGVSQNPRHKITKRGQNVTFRCDPISEHNRLYWYRQTLGQGPEFLTYFQNEAQLEKSRLLSDRFSAERPKGSFSTLEIQRTEQGDSAMYLCASSLGLLGDEQFFGPGTRLTVL.

The gene calls are TRBV28 and TRBJ1-2, with D hard to call. The germline V and J ends were trimmed by 5 bases and 3 bases, with 7 bases remaining between them. Germline V gene sequence: CDR1 MDHEN, CDR2 SYDVKM. The CDR3 runs to 12 residues. CDR3 sequence reads: CASSLLHYGYTF. CDR3 DNA sequence: TGTGCCAGCAGTCTCCTCCACTATGGCTACACCTTC.

A single count supports this clone. The chain carries TRBV15 and TRBJ2-1; D remains unclear. CDR1 is LNHNV, CDR2 YYDKDF, per germline (reference sequence). This CDR3 has 16 amino acids. The ends were cut back, 2 bases at V and 6 bases at J, with 17 bases in the middle. Here the CDR3 DNA reads TGTGCCACCAGCAGAACCCTTGCGTCCAACCTCAATGAGCAGTTCTTC. It translates to CATSRTLASNLNEQFF.

This chain uses TRBV7-9 with TRBJ2-7, with D perhaps TRBD2 (5 bases). V was trimmed by 1 base and J by 6 bases, leaving 13 bases between them. The CDR3 length is 14 residues. Germline-derived CDR1 and CDR2 are SEHNR and FQNEAQ (reference sequence). The chain's CDR3 is CASSLGRNRGEQYF. The CDR3 DNA follows: TGTGCCAGCAGCTTAGGCAGGAACCGGGGCGAGCAGTACTTC.

V gene TRBV5-1 combines with J gene TRBJ2-2; D unresolved. Trimming removed 3 bases from V and 7 bases from J, with 7 bases in between. Germline V gives CDR1 SGHRS, CDR2 YFSETQ. This CDR3 comprises 12 residues. CDR3 in amino acids: CASSSEIGELFF. CDR3 sequence (DNA): TGCGCCAGCAGCTCCGAGATCGGGGAGCTGTTTTTT.

The chain uses TRBV4-2 and TRBJ2-7, with 7 bases lining up with TRBD2. The junction had 0 bases not matched to a gene; V was cut back by 4 bases and J by 6 bases. The CDR3 totals 11 residues. Germline V gives CDR1 LGHNA, CDR2 YNFKEQ. CDR3 DNA: TGTGCCAGCAGCCGGGGGGGCGAGCAGTACTTC. This sequence encodes CASSRGGEQYF.

The V call is TRBV3-1 (or the pseudogene TRBV3-2), the J call TRBJ1-5; the D is unclear. V lost 5 bases and J lost 3, with 8 bases in between. Germline-derived CDR1 and CDR2 are LGHDT and YNNKEL (reference sequence). This CDR3 has 13 amino acids. The CDR3 DNA reads TGTGCCAGCAGCTATAGCCCCAATCAGCCCCAGCATTTT. Protein sequence: CASSYSPNQPQHF.

The chain combines TRBV7-2 with TRBJ2-5; D is possibly TRBD2 (5 bases). Per germline, CDR1 SGHTA and CDR2 FQGNSA. CDR3 length: 14 residues. Deletions cut 4 bases from V and 6 bases from J, with 15 bases between. DNA for the CDR3: TGTGCCAGCAGCTCCCCGGACTCCCCCAAGACCCAGTACTTC. Protein sequence: CASSSPDSPKTQYF. The full variable domain, rest sourced from reference TRBV7-2 and TRBJ2-5, is GAGVSQSPSNKVTEKGKDVELRCDPISGHTALYWYRQSLGQGLEFLIYFQGNSAPDKSGLPSDRFSAERTGGSVSTLTIQRTQQEDSAVYLCASSSPDSPKTQYFGPGTRLLVL.

This chain links TRBV27 with TRBJ1-1, with D hard to call. Trimming pared 3 bases from V and 0 bases from J, leaving 8 bases between. Germline lookup yields CDR1 MNHEY and CDR2 SMNVEV (reference sequence). The CDR3 contains 14 residues. CDR3 in DNA: TGTGCCAGCAGTTTGAGGTTCTTGAACACTGAAGCTTTCTTT. Its translation is CASSLRFLNTEAFF.